A single sample gave rise to the 9 T cell receptor beta chains below, sequenced in a study of Graves' ophthalmopathy and Graves' hyperthyroidism. Amplification of the TCR beta CDR3 regions used RNA transcripts (as template). Following a first-round RT-PCR that used HTBI primers, a second-round multiplex PCR was carried out. TCRdb recomputed calls from the multiplex PCR reads with MiXCR, one row per CDR3 protein. The table has 350,000 to 400,000 distinct CDR3 sequences, roughly 14% seen once. The sample comprised peripheral blood. Receptors were obtained from a woman younger than 35 with stable Graves' hyperthyroidism.

The chain couples TRBV24-1 to TRBJ2-3; D might be TRBD1 or TRBD2, each matching 5 bases. CDR1 is KGHDR and CDR2 is SFDVKD in the germline V gene. Trimming removed 4 bases from V and 9 bases from J, with 16 bases in between. The CDR3 spans 14 residues. The CDR3 DNA sequence: TGTGCCACCAGTGACCCGGGACGGCAGTTGACGCAGTATTTT. Translation gives CATSDPGRQLTQYF.

This clonotype was seen a single time. The chain employs TRBV24-1 and TRBJ2-5; D is possibly TRBD1 or TRBD2 (7 bases each). The CDR3 sequence is 14 residues long. CDR1 is KGHDR and CDR2 is SFDVKD in the germline V gene. Trimming took 6 bases from V and 4 from J, leaving 14 bases between them. Here the CDR3 DNA reads TGTGCCACCAGTCATACAGGGGAGGGAGAGACCCAGTACTTC. It specifies CATSHTGEGETQYF.

The chain employs TRBV7-2 and TRBJ2-7, with 16 bases identical to TRBD2. The CDR3 extends over 15 amino acids. The ends lost 5 bases at V and 6 bases at J; junction bases unmatched: 4. The V gene's germline CDR1 is SGHTA and CDR2 FQGNSA. Written as DNA, the CDR3 is TGTGCCAGCAGCCAGGGACTAGCGGGGGGGTCCGAGCAGTACTTC. Translation gives CASSQGLAGGSEQYF.

In its sample, this clonotype was seen many times. The rearrangement links TRBV7-2 to TRBJ2-2; D is perhaps TRBD1 (5 bases). This CDR3 spans 16 amino acids. Looked up from germline, CDR1 is SGHTA and CDR2 is FQGNSA. Trimming took off 5 bases at V and 5 bases at J, with 18 bases between the two ends. In DNA form, the CDR3 reads TGTGCCAGCAGCCCCCGGACACCCGTAGGTACCGGGGAGCTGTTTTTT. Its protein product is CASSPRTPVGTGELFF.

The sample holds a few counts of this clonotype. The chain couples TRBV24-1 to TRBJ2-5; TRBD1 might be the D (6 bases). Trimming removed 4 bases from V and 1 base from J, with 15 bases in between. The V gene's germline CDR1 is KGHDR and CDR2 SFDVKD. The CDR3 has 16 amino acids. The CDR3 region is CATSDGRQGSQETQYF. CDR3 in DNA: TGTGCCACCAGTGACGGACGTCAGGGGTCCCAAGAGACCCAGTACTTC.

Many counts were recorded for this clonotype. The limits of the CDR3 on the DNA are not certain, so only TCRdb's listed CDR3 is given. V and J are TRBV28 and TRBJ2-4; the table gives TRBD2 as D, unverified against the DNA. Germline V gene sequence: CDR1 MDHEN, CDR2 SYDVKM. The CDR3 comprises 14 residues, both ends counted. The CDR3 is CASSSSGGPNIQYF.

The gene calls are TRBV28 and TRBJ2-7, with D unclear. This CDR3 is built from 14 residues. Germline-derived CDR1 and CDR2 are MDHEN and SYDVKM. The V end lost 6 bases, the J end lost 2 bases, and 14 bases lay between the germline ends. Here the CDR3 DNA reads TGTGCCAGCAGCCCCATAGTGGGTCCCTACGAGCAGTACTTC. Protein product: CASSPIVGPYEQYF.

In its sample, this clonotype was seen many times. The chain joins TRBV29-1 to TRBJ1-5; a possible D gene is TRBD1 (6 bases). CDR1 is SQVTM, CDR2 ANQGSEA, per germline. The CDR3 runs 13 residues. Trimming shortened V by 3 bases and J by 3 bases, and 9 bases separated the two germline ends. The CDR3 DNA follows: TGCAGCGTTGACCAGGGGCCCAATCAGCCCCAGCATTTT. This codes for CSVDQGPNQPQHF.

This chain uses TRBV6-5 with TRBJ1-6; tentative D call: TRBD1 (5 bases). The V gene's germline CDR1 is MNHEY and CDR2 SVGAGI. This CDR3 contains 16 residues. Trimming took 0 bases from V and 5 from J, leaving 11 bases between them. CDR3: CASSYSGLGHNSPLHF. CDR3 in DNA: TGTGCCAGCAGTTACTCGGGACTTGGGCATAATTCACCCCTCCACTTT.